A selection of T cell receptor beta chains follows, all from one sample in a study of blood T cells in healthy people across ages. TCRdb re-analysed the 5' RACE reads in MiXCR, keeping a single row per CDR3 protein. This repertoire shows fewer than 700,000 distinct CDR3 sequences, 40% to 50% found once; its top ten account for about 30%. Sample: blood. These receptors originate from a man older than 75 in good health. CDR3s include the opening cysteine and the closing phenylalanine or tryptophan. A D gene is named only where the DNA matches it firmly. Clone size is given for some rows only: seen once, a few or many times, or a class if the clone is expanded.

d_call	v_call	j_call	clone_size	cdr3_nt	cdr3_aa
TRBD1	TRBV28	TRBJ2-1	few	TGTGCCAGCAGCCCGTCCCAGGGGGCGAAGCGCACCTACAATGAGCAGTTCTTC	CASSPSQGAKRTYNEQFF
-	TRBV4-3	TRBJ2-7	few	TGCGCCAGCAGCCAAGATACAACTTACGAGCAGTACTTC	CASSQDTTYEQYF
-	TRBV27	TRBJ2-2	-	TGTGCCAGCAGTTTACCCCACAAAGGGCCGGGGAATTCCGGGGAGCTGTTTTTT	CASSLPHKGPGNSGELFF
TRBD1	TRBV28	TRBJ2-6	few	TGTGCCAGCAGACAGCCGGGGACAGGGATTGGGGCCAACGTCCTGACTTTC	CASRQPGTGIGANVLTF
-	TRBV5-1	TRBJ1-1	-	TGCGCCAGCAGCGAAGGGACGGTGAACACTGAAGCTTTCTTT	CASSEGTVNTEAFF
TRBD2	TRBV6-2/TRBV6-3	TRBJ2-5	-	TGTGCCAGCAGTTACAGCGGGGGCCTCTCTCGGAATGAGCAGTACTTC	CASSYSGGLSRNEQYF
-	TRBV5-4	TRBJ2-7	few	TGTGCCAGCAGCTTGGATGGGGGCGTCAGCTCCTACGAGCAGTACTTC	CASSLDGGVSSYEQYF
-	TRBV5-5	TRBJ1-1	once	TGTGCCAGCAGCTTTGGGGGCGCAGACACTGAAGCTTTCTTT	CASSFGGADTEAFF
-	TRBV7-8	TRBJ2-1	few	TGTGCCAGCAGCTTAGGACAACTCTCAGCGGTCGGCTCCTACAATGAGCAGTTCTTC	CASSLGQLSAVGSYNEQFF
-	TRBV21-1	TRBJ1-2	-	TGTGCCAGCAGCAAAGCCCCGTCCCGGGACAGGGTAAGGGGCTATGGCTACACCTTC	CASSKAPSRDRVRGYGYTF
-	TRBV4-3	TRBJ2-3	-	TGCGCCGGCAGCCAAGATAGAAGGGAAGATACGCAGTATTTT	CAGSQDRREDTQYF
TRBD1	TRBV6-2/TRBV6-3	TRBJ1-5	-	TGTGCCAGCAGTCCTATGGACAGGCTTAATCAGCCCCAGCATTTT	CASSPMDRLNQPQHF
-	TRBV5-1	TRBJ1-1	few	TGCGCCAGCAGCTTGGGTTGGCTCCCTACCCCCGAAATGAACACTGAAGCTTTCTTT	CASSLGWLPTPEMNTEAFF
-	TRBV6-5	TRBJ2-3	-	TGTGCCAGCAGTTATCGACAGGCGGCGGATACGCAGTATTTT	CASSYRQAADTQYF
-	TRBV15	TRBJ2-3	-	TGTGCCACCGGTAGGGTTGGAGAGACGCAGTATTTT	CATGRVGETQYF
-	TRBV14	TRBJ2-3	-	TGTGCCAGCAGCCAAGACCGTACCGGCACAGATACGCAGTATTTT	CASSQDRTGTDTQYF
TRBD2	TRBV6-2/TRBV6-3	TRBJ2-7	few	TGTGCCAGCAGCATTAGAATCGGGACTAGCGGTACACCCTCAGAGCAGTACTTC	CASSIRIGTSGTPSEQYF
TRBD2	TRBV28	TRBJ2-5	-	TGTGCCAGCATTCCGGGGCGGGAGGAAGAGACCCAGTACTTC	CASIPGREEETQYF
TRBD2	TRBV20-1	TRBJ2-1	many	TGCAGTGCTAGAGACGATAGCGGGAGAACGTTCTTC	CSARDDSGRTFF
-	TRBV28	TRBJ2-7	-	TGTGCCAGCAGTCTACTACCCGGGGACTACGAGCAGTACTTC	CASSLLPGDYEQYF